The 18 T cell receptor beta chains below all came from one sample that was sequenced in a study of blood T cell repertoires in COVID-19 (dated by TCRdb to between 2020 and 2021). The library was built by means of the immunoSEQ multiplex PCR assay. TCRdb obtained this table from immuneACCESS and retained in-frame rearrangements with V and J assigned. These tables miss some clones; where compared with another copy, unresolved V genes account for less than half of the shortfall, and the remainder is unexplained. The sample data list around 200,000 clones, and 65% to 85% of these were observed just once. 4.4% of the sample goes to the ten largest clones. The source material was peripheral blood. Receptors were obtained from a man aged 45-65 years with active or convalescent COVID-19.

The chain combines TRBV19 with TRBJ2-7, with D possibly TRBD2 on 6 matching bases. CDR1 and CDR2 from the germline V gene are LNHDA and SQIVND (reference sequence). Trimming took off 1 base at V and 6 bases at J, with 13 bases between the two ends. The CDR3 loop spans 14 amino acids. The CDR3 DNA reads TGTGCCAGTAGTATAGTCCCCGACGGGGGCGAGCAGTACTTC. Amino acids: CASSIVPDGGEQYF.

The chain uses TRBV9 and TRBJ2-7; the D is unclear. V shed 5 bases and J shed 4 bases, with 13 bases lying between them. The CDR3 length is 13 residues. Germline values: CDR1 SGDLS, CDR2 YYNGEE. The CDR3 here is CASSAEVGYEQYF. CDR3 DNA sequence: TGTGCCAGCAGTGCAGAGGTTGGGTACGAGCAGTACTTC.

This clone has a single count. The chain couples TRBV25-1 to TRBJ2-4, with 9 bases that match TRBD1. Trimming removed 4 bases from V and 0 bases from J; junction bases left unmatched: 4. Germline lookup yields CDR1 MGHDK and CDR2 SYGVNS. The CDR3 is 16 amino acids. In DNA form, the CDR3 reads TGTGCCAGCAGTGGAGGACAGGGGCTAGCCAAAAACATTCAGTACTTC. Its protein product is CASSGGQGLAKNIQYF. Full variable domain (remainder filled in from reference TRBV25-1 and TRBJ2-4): EADIYQTPRYLVIGTGKKITLECSQTMGHDKMYWYQQDPGMELHLIHYSYGVNSTEKGDLSSESTVSRIRTEHFPLTLESARPSHTSQYLCASSGGQGLAKNIQYFGAGTRLSVL.

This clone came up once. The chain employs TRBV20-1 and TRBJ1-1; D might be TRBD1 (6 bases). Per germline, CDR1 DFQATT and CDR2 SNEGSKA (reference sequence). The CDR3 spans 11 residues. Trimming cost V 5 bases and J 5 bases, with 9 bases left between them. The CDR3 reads CSAVQGTEAFF. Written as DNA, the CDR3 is TGCAGTGCTGTACAGGGTACTGAAGCTTTCTTT.

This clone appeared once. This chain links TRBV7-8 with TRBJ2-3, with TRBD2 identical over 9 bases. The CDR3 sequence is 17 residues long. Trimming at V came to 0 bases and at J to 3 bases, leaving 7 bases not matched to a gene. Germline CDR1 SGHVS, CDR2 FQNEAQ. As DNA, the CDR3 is TGTGCCAGCAGCTTAGCGCGGCTAGCGGGGAAGACAGATACGCAGTATTTT. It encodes CASSLARLAGKTDTQYF.

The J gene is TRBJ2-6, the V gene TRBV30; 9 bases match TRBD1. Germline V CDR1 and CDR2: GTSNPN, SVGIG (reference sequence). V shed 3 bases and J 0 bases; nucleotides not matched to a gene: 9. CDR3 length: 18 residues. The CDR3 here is CAWRGPGTGNSGANVLTF. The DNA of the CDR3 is TGTGCCTGGAGGGGACCCGGGACAGGGAACTCTGGGGCCAACGTCCTGACTTTC. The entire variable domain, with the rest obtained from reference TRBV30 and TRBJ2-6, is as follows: SQTIHQWPATLVQPVGSPLSLECTVEGTSNPNLYWYRQAAGRGLQLLFYSVGIGQISSEVPQNLSASRPQDRQFILSSKKLLLSDSGFYLCAWRGPGTGNSGANVLTFGAGSRLTVL.

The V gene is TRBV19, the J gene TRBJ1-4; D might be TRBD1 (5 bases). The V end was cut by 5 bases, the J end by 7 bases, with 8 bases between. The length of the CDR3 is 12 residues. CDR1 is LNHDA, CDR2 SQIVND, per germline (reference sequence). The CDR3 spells CASSDQGEKLFF. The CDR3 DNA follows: TGTGCCAGTAGTGACCAGGGTGAAAAACTGTTTTTT.

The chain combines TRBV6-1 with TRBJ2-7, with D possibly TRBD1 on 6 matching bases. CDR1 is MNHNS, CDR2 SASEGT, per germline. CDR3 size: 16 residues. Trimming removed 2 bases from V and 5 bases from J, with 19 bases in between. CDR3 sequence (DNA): TGTGCCAGCAGTGAATGGCCTGCAGGGGCTAAACACGAGCAGTACTTC. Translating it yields CASSEWPAGAKHEQYF.

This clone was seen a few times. DNA for the CDR3: TGTGCTAGTGGCCTGCAGGGAGGTGGCACAGATACGCAGTATTTT. Translating it yields CASGLQGGGTDTQYF. The V call is TRBV12-5, the J call TRBJ2-3, with D possibly being TRBD2 (6 bases). V lost 6 bases to trimming and J lost 1 base, with 14 bases between them. The CDR3 totals 15 residues. Germline loops: CDR1 LGHNT, CDR2 FRNRAP.

CDR3 amino acids: CAISTRQGVGTEAFF. DNA for the CDR3: TGTGCCATCAGTACCCGACAGGGGGTAGGAACTGAAGCTTTCTTT. The rearrangement uses TRBV10-3 and TRBJ1-1; 9 bases are a match to TRBD1. The CDR3 is 15 residues long. Germline CDR1 and CDR2: ENHRY and SYGVKD. Germline trimming cut 5 bases from V and 5 bases from J; bases unmatched to any gene: 9.

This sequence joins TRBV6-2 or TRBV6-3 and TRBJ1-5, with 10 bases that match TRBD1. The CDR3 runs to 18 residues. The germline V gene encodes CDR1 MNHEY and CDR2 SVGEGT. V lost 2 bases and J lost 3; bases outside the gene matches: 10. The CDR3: CASSYTLSGQGYNQPQHF. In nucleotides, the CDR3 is TGTGCCAGCAGTTACACACTCTCGGGACAGGGGTACAATCAGCCCCAGCATTTT.

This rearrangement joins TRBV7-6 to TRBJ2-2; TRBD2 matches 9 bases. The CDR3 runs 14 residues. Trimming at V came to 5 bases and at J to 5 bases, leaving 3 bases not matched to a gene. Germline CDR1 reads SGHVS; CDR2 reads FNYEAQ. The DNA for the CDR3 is TGTGCCAGCAGCCGCGGGGGGGCGACCGGGGAGCTGTTTTTT. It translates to CASSRGGATGELFF.

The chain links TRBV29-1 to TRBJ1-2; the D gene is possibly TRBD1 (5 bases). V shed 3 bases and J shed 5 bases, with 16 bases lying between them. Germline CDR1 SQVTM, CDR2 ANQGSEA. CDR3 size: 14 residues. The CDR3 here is CSVESRTPLYGYTF. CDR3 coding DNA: TGCAGCGTTGAGTCCAGGACACCGCTTTATGGCTACACCTTC.

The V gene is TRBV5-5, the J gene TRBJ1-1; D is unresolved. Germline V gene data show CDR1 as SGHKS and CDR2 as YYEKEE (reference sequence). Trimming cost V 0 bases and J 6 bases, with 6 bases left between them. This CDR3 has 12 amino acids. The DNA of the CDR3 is TGTGCCAGCAGCTTGGGGGCAGCTGAAGCTTTCTTT. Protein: CASSLGAAEAFF.

CDR3 in amino acids: CASSLLSTRTGTQYF. The CDR3, as DNA: TGTGCCAGCAGCTTGTTAAGCACACGCACGGGTACGCAGTATTTT. The rearrangement links TRBV5-8 to TRBJ2-3, with D unresolved. Trimming removed 1 base from V and 8 bases from J, with 17 bases in between. The CDR3 length is 15 residues. Germline CDR1 and CDR2: SGHTS and YDEGEE.

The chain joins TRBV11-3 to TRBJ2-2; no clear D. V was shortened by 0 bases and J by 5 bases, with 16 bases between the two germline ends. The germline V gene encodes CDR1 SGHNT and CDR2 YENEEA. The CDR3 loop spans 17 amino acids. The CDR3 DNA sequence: TGTGCCAGCAGCTTAGATCTAAAGATGATAGAAACCGGGGAGCTGTTTTTT. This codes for CASSLDLKMIETGELFF.

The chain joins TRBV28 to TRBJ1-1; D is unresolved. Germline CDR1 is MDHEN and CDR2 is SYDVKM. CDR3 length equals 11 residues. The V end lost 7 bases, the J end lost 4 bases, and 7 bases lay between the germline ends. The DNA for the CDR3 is TGTGCCAGCATCACCGGCACTGAAGCTTTCTTT. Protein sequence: CASITGTEAFF.

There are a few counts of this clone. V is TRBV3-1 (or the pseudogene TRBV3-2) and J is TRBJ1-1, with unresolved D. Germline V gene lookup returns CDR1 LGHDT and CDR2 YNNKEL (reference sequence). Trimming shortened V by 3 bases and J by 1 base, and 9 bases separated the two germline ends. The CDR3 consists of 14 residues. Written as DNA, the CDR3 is TGTGCCAGCAGCCAGTTAGACACGAACACTGAAGCTTTCTTT. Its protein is CASSQLDTNTEAFF.